This T cell receptor beta chain derives from a study of blood T cell repertoires in COVID-19. Study-level background: Material from acute and convalescent COVID-19 was sourced from the United States, Italy and Spain. PBMCs, B-cell-depleted T cells, or T cells provided the cDNA or gDNA that made up the material.

The CDR3 runs to 16 residues. Original methodology: Amplifying reference gene primers gave estimates of nucleated cell counts. Profiling relied on immunoSEQ multiplex PCR, and the TCRdb table lists in-frame clones only, not all of them. That table furnishes V, J and clone size, whereas the DNA furnished D and trimming. The sample shows around 25,000 clones, around 87% of them seen only once. The sequenced material came from peripheral blood. The chain employs TRBV21-1 and TRBJ1-3; the table's D gene call, TRBD1, was not cross checked with the DNA. TRBV21-1 is flagged as a pseudogene. The receptor's source is a human donor with active COVID-19. The donor label of this sample is uncertain. The CDR3 nucleotides read TGTGCCAGCAGCGAAGACAGGGCATCCTCTGGAAACACCATATATTTT. Translation: CASSEDRASSGNTIYF.